This is a list of T cell receptor beta chains from one sample in a study of shared clonotypes between healthy human individuals. The protocol was immunoSEQ multiplex PCR, while the TCRdb copy is restricted to in-frame clones and leaves out a portion. This sample has some 2,000,000 clones, with more than 90% found just once. What was sequenced was naive CD4+ T cells sorted from blood. The receptors originated from a young man in good health. Each CDR3 is given with its conserved first and last residue. Each record gives: D gene, J gene, V gene, clone size, CDR3 protein, CDR3 DNA. The D gene is left open where the match is weak. The size field is filled for only some rows; it gives once, few, many or a size class.

d_gene: NA; j_gene: TRBJ1-1; v_gene: TRBV27; abundance: NA; CDR3aa: CASSLLWGSTEAFF; CDR3nt: TGTGCCAGCAGTTTATTATGGGGTAGTACTGAAGCTTTCTTT
d_gene: TRBD2; j_gene: TRBJ2-3; v_gene: TRBV5-1; abundance: once; CDR3aa: CASSGGTSGPTDTQYF; CDR3nt: TGCGCCAGCAGCGGAGGGACTAGCGGCCCCACAGATACGCAGTATTTT
d_gene: NA; j_gene: TRBJ1-5; v_gene: TRBV27; abundance: NA; CDR3aa: CASSLSGVDQPQHF; CDR3nt: TGTGCCAGCAGTTTATCAGGGGTAGATCAGCCCCAGCATTTT
d_gene: NA; j_gene: TRBJ2-3; v_gene: TRBV7-2; abundance: NA; CDR3aa: CASSLGAEGDTQYF; CDR3nt: TGTGCCAGCAGCTTAGGGGCAGAAGGGGATACGCAGTATTTT
d_gene: TRBD1; j_gene: TRBJ1-1; v_gene: TRBV5-1; abundance: NA; CDR3aa: CASSYWDRPNTEAFF; CDR3nt: TGCGCCAGCAGCTACTGGGACAGGCCGAACACTGAAGCTTTCTTT
d_gene: TRBD1; j_gene: TRBJ1-2; v_gene: TRBV27; abundance: few; CDR3aa: CASSKGPGGYGYTF; CDR3nt: TGTGCCAGCTCTAAAGGGCCAGGGGGATATGGCTACACCTTC
d_gene: NA; j_gene: TRBJ1-5; v_gene: TRBV6-1; abundance: NA; CDR3aa: CASSAAGLSEKRGNQPQHF; CDR3nt: TGTGCCAGCAGTGCGGCGGGACTTTCAGAAAAAAGGGGCAATCAGCCCCAGCATTTT
d_gene: NA; j_gene: TRBJ2-1; v_gene: TRBV7-3; abundance: once; CDR3aa: CASSLPYPGAEQFF; CDR3nt: TGTGCCAGCAGCTTACCTTATCCCGGTGCGGAGCAGTTCTTC
d_gene: NA; j_gene: TRBJ1-5; v_gene: TRBV10-3; abundance: NA; CDR3aa: CAISGDGVNQPQHF; CDR3nt: TGTGCCATCAGCGGGGACGGAGTAAATCAGCCCCAGCATTTT
d_gene: NA; j_gene: TRBJ1-4; v_gene: TRBV18; abundance: NA; CDR3aa: CASSPKGLEEKLFF; CDR3nt: TGTGCCAGCTCACCAAAGGGCTTGGAGGAAAAACTGTTTTTT
d_gene: NA; j_gene: TRBJ2-1; v_gene: TRBV5-1; abundance: NA; CDR3aa: CASSWGDFSSYNEQFF; CDR3nt: TGCGCCAGCAGCTGGGGGGATTTCAGCTCCTACAATGAGCAGTTCTTC
d_gene: NA; j_gene: TRBJ1-5; v_gene: TRBV4-1; abundance: NA; CDR3aa: CASSQVPPDSNQPQHF; CDR3nt: TGCGCCAGCAGCCAAGTCCCACCGGATAGCAATCAGCCCCAGCATTTT
d_gene: NA; j_gene: TRBJ2-5; v_gene: TRBV18; abundance: NA; CDR3aa: CASSPPPGDETQYF; CDR3nt: TGTGCCAGCTCACCACCTCCTGGGGACGAGACCCAGTACTTC
d_gene: NA; j_gene: TRBJ2-3; v_gene: TRBV29-1; abundance: NA; CDR3aa: CSAGVGIPDTQYF; CDR3nt: TGCAGCGCTGGGGTGGGGATCCCAGATACGCAGTATTTT
d_gene: TRBD2; j_gene: TRBJ2-2; v_gene: TRBV5-1; abundance: NA; CDR3aa: CASSLGGSDTGELFF; CDR3nt: TGCGCCAGCAGCCTGGGAGGGTCCGACACCGGGGAGCTGTTTTTT
d_gene: TRBD2; j_gene: TRBJ2-7; v_gene: TRBV25-1; abundance: NA; CDR3aa: CASTIAGAFEQYF; CDR3nt: TGTGCCAGCACAATAGCGGGGGCTTTTGAGCAGTACTTC
d_gene: NA; j_gene: TRBJ1-4; v_gene: TRBV5-4; abundance: once; CDR3aa: CASRQSTNEKLFF; CDR3nt: TGTGCCAGCAGACAGAGCACTAATGAAAAACTGTTTTTT
d_gene: NA; j_gene: TRBJ2-1; v_gene: TRBV9; abundance: NA; CDR3aa: CASSFRDTLNEQFF; CDR3nt: TGTGCCAGCAGCTTCCGGGACACTCTCAATGAGCAGTTCTTC
d_gene: NA; j_gene: TRBJ1-4; v_gene: TRBV30; abundance: NA; CDR3aa: CAWSVGGGGEKLFF; CDR3nt: TGTGCCTGGAGTGTCGGAGGGGGAGGCGAAAAACTGTTTTTT
d_gene: TRBD1; j_gene: TRBJ2-3; v_gene: TRBV19; abundance: NA; CDR3aa: CASNYGQGSTDTQYF; CDR3nt: TGTGCCAGTAACTATGGACAGGGTAGCACAGATACGCAGTATTTT
d_gene: NA; j_gene: TRBJ2-3; v_gene: TRBV19; abundance: once; CDR3aa: CASSIGTASTDTQYF; CDR3nt: TGTGCCAGTAGTATAGGAACTGCCAGCACAGATACGCAGTATTTT
d_gene: NA; j_gene: TRBJ2-3; v_gene: TRBV14; abundance: NA; CDR3aa: CASSRRGAGDTQYF; CDR3nt: TGTGCCAGCAGCCGAAGGGGCGCGGGAGATACGCAGTATTTT
d_gene: TRBD2; j_gene: TRBJ2-7; v_gene: TRBV7-9; abundance: NA; CDR3aa: CASSLVGTSGILYEQYF; CDR3nt: TGTGCCAGCAGCTTAGTAGGGACTAGCGGGATCCTTTACGAGCAGTACTTC
d_gene: NA; j_gene: TRBJ1-2; v_gene: TRBV5-1; abundance: NA; CDR3aa: CASSQRGGGYTF; CDR3nt: TGCGCCAGCAGCCAAAGGGGCGGAGGCTACACCTTC
d_gene: TRBD2; j_gene: TRBJ2-1; v_gene: TRBV5-1; abundance: NA; CDR3aa: CASSLALGTSGNEQFF; CDR3nt: TGCGCCAGCAGCTTGGCCCTCGGGACTAGTGGGAATGAGCAGTTCTTC
d_gene: NA; j_gene: TRBJ1-4; v_gene: TRBV28; abundance: NA; CDR3aa: CASSLGNEKLFF; CDR3nt: TGTGCCAGCAGCCTGGGTAATGAAAAACTGTTTTTT
d_gene: TRBD1; j_gene: TRBJ2-2; v_gene: TRBV5-4; abundance: NA; CDR3aa: CASSLGTGSNTGELFF; CDR3nt: TGTGCCAGCAGCTTGGGGACAGGGTCGAACACCGGGGAGCTGTTTTTT
d_gene: NA; j_gene: TRBJ2-7; v_gene: TRBV10-2; abundance: NA; CDR3aa: CASSEGVAAFYEQYF; CDR3nt: TGCGCCAGCAGTGAGGGGGTAGCGGCCTTCTACGAGCAGTACTTC
d_gene: NA; j_gene: TRBJ1-1; v_gene: TRBV7-2; abundance: once; CDR3aa: CASSLRGGGGSNTEAFF; CDR3nt: TGTGCCAGCAGCTTAAGGGGAGGCGGCGGTTCTAACACTGAAGCTTTCTTT
d_gene: NA; j_gene: TRBJ2-2; v_gene: TRBV29-1; abundance: NA; CDR3aa: CSAERQGELFF; CDR3nt: TGCAGCGCCGAGCGGCAGGGGGAGCTGTTTTTT
d_gene: TRBD1; j_gene: TRBJ2-5; v_gene: TRBV6-1; abundance: NA; CDR3aa: CASGEQGVVGETQYF; CDR3nt: TGTGCCAGCGGAGAACAGGGGGTGGTAGGAGAGACCCAGTACTTC
d_gene: TRBD1; j_gene: TRBJ2-7; v_gene: TRBV10-3; abundance: NA; CDR3aa: CAITRDRNSYEQYF; CDR3nt: TGTGCCATCACCCGGGACAGGAACTCCTACGAGCAGTACTTC
d_gene: TRBD1; j_gene: TRBJ2-3; v_gene: TRBV19; abundance: NA; CDR3aa: CASRPGQGSDTQYF; CDR3nt: TGTGCCAGTAGGCCGGGACAGGGATCGGATACGCAGTATTTT
d_gene: NA; j_gene: TRBJ1-1; v_gene: TRBV6-6; abundance: NA; CDR3aa: CASDSPGMSTEAFF; CDR3nt: TGTGCCAGCGACAGCCCTGGAATGAGCACTGAAGCTTTCTTT
d_gene: TRBD1; j_gene: TRBJ2-3; v_gene: TRBV29-1; abundance: NA; CDR3aa: CSAGTGSTDTQYF; CDR3nt: TGCAGCGCGGGGACAGGGAGCACAGATACGCAGTATTTT
d_gene: NA; j_gene: TRBJ1-2; v_gene: TRBV5-4; abundance: NA; CDR3aa: CASSWGAGKYGYTF; CDR3nt: TGTGCCAGCAGCTGGGGGGCAGGGAAGTATGGCTACACCTTC
d_gene: NA; j_gene: TRBJ2-2; v_gene: TRBV7-2; abundance: few; CDR3aa: CASSLFTGELFF; CDR3nt: TGTGCCAGCAGCTTATTCACCGGGGAGCTGTTTTTT